This T cell receptor beta chain was retrieved from a study of low-dose radiotherapy and immunotherapy resistance in tumors. Trimming left V 1 base short and J 1 base short, with 12 bases between. Germline CDR1 is SGHTA and CDR2 is FQGNSA. The CDR3 runs 16 residues. In this sample, this clonotype turned up many times. TRAV- and TRBV-specific primers primed first-strand cDNA, covering alpha and beta chains. Amplification of TCRs used a constant-region primer and V-primer adapter for about 20 PCR cycles. Amplification of isolated mRNA was accomplished via in vitro transcription. Via MiXCR, TCRdb re-called the reads, giving one row per CDR3 protein. The sample includes 70,000 to 95,000 distinct CDR3 sequences, 15% to 20% of them seen just once. The sample's time point: before trial treatment.

This sequence originates from a male donor with prostate cancer. The chain is built from TRBV7-2 and TRBJ2-3; the D call may be TRBD1 or TRBD2 (6 bases each). The starting material was PBMCs, obtained before treatment. The CDR3 is CASSLGERGGTDTQYF. The CDR3 DNA reads as TGTGCCAGCAGCTTAGGAGAGAGGGGGGGCACAGATACGCAGTATTTT.